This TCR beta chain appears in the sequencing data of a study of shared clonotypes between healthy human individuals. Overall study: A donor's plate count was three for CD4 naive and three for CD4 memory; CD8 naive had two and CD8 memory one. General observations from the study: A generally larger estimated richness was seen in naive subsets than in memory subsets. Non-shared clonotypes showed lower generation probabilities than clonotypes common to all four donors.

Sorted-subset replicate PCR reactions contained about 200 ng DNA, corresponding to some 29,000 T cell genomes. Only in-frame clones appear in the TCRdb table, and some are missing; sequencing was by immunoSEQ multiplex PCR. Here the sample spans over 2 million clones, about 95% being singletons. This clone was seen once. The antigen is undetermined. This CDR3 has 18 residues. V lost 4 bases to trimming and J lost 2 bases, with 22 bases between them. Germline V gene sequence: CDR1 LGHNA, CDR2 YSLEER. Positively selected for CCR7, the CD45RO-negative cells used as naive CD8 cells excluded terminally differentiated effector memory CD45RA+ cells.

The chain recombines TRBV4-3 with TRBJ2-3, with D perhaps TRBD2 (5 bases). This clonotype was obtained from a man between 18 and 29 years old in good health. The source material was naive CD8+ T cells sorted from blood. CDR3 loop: CASSPDPDSHLYTDTQYF. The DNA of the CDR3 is TGCGCCAGCAGCCCCGACCCGGACTCCCACCTCTACACAGATACGCAGTATTTT.